Each of the 11 T cell receptor beta chains below was sequenced from the same sample in a study of OX40 agonist ivuxolimab in advanced cancers. Measured with immunoSEQ multiplex PCR; TCRdb has only the in-frame clones, and not every one. Of about 69,000 clones listed, 90% to 95% are singletons. Sample: CD4+ or CD8+ T cells sorted from blood, taken in a trial of the OX40 agonist ivuxolimab. All receptors come from an adult with an advanced solid tumor such as melanoma, head and neck, liver or kidney cancer.

This rearrangement joins TRBV5-8 to TRBJ2-6; a weak D match, TRBD2 (6 bases). This CDR3 comprises 14 residues. Per the germline V gene, CDR1 is SGHTS and CDR2 is YDEGEE. Trimming cost V 10 bases and J 2 bases, with 13 bases left between them. Here the CDR3 reads CAAEAGTGANVLTF. The CDR3 bases are TGTGCCGCGGAGGCGGGAACTGGGGCCAACGTCCTGACTTTC. The variable domain in full, completed from reference TRBV5-8 and TRBJ2-6, reads EAGVTQSPTHLIKTRGQQATLRCSPISGHTSVYWYQQALGLGLQFLLWYDEGEERNRGNFPPRFSGRQFPNYSSELNVNALELEDSALYLCAAEAGTGANVLTFGAGSRLTVL.

The genes are TRBV5-1 and TRBJ2-5; possibly TRBD2 for D (6 bases). TRBJ2-7 matches the DNA end more closely, so the J call is doubtful. The CDR3 spans 15 residues. In germline, CDR1 is SGHRS, CDR2 YFSETQ. CDR3 sequence (DNA): TGCGCCAGCAGCCTCCTGTCGGGAGAGGTGTACGAGCAGTACTTC. Translation: CASSLLSGEVYEQYF.

J is TRBJ2-7 and V is TRBV27, with 14 bases fitting TRBD2. CDR1 is MNHEY, CDR2 SMNVEV, per germline (reference sequence). This CDR3 contains 16 residues. J lost 5 bases, V lost 5 bases, and 8 bases had no gene match. CDR3 in DNA: TGTGCCAGCAGTCTGACCCCGGGACTAGCGGGAGACGAGCAGTACTTC. This codes for CASSLTPGLAGDEQYF.

This chain uses TRBV7-9 with TRBJ2-1, with 9 bases matching TRBD2. The CDR3 is 14 amino acids. V lost 6 bases, J lost 5 bases, and 5 bases stayed unmatched. Germline V CDR1 and CDR2: SEHNR, FQNEAQ (reference sequence). CDR3 loop: CASSLAGPNNEQFF. The CDR3 DNA follows: TGTGCCAGCAGTCTAGCGGGACCTAACAATGAGCAGTTCTTC.

CDR3 protein: CASSLGLWGSGETQYF. The CDR3 DNA reads TGTGCCAGTAGTCTGGGTTTGTGGGGGAGTGGGGAGACCCAGTACTTC. The chain has TRBV19 and TRBJ2-5; the D call may be TRBD1 or TRBD2 (5 bases each). The V end was cut by 5 bases, the J end by 5 bases, with 21 bases between. CDR1 is LNHDA, CDR2 SQIVND, per germline (reference sequence). The CDR3 extends over 16 amino acids. Full variable domain (rest looked up from reference TRBV19 and TRBJ2-5): DGGITQSPKYLFRKEGQNVTLSCEQNLNHDAMYWYRQDPGQGLRLIYYSQIVNDFQKGDIAEGYSVSREKKESFPLTVTSAQKNPTAFYLCASSLGLWGSGETQYFGPGTRLLVL.

The chain is built from TRBV13 and TRBJ1-6; 8 positions match TRBD1. V lost 4 bases, J lost 10 bases, and 3 bases stayed unmatched. The CDR3 is 13 amino acids. Germline-derived CDR1 and CDR2 are PRHDT and FYEKMQ (reference sequence). Here the CDR3 reads CASSSRQGSPLHF. As DNA, the CDR3 is TGTGCCAGCAGCTCCAGACAGGGGTCACCCCTCCACTTT.

This clone occurred a few times. Mismatch with germline at one junction end may stem from a read error. The chain employs TRBV7-7 and TRBJ1-4; D gene unclear. CDR1 SSHAT and CDR2 FNYEAQ come from the germline V gene (reference sequence). The CDR3 extends over 14 amino acids. As DNA, the CDR3 is TGTGCTAGCAGCTTATACAGCGGCGACGAAAAACTGTTTTTT. Translated: CASSLYSGDEKLFF.

This clone appeared once. V and J are TRBV11-2 and TRBJ2-1, with 10 nucleotides matching TRBD2. V lost 3 bases, J lost 6 bases, and 5 bases stayed unmatched. This CDR3 has 15 residues. Germline V gene sequence: CDR1 SGHAT, CDR2 FQNNGV. The CDR3 sequence: CASSLDGTSVNEQFF. DNA of the CDR3: TGTGCCAGCAGCTTGGATGGGACTAGCGTCAATGAGCAGTTCTTC.

Only a few counts were recorded for this clone. This CDR3 is also generated by other DNA sequences in the sample. The V call is TRBV18, the J call TRBJ2-1; 11 bases line up with TRBD2. CDR1 is KGHSH and CDR2 is LQKENI in the germline V gene. The CDR3 has 16 residues. V lost 3 bases and J lost 9; bases outside the gene matches: 10. The DNA of the CDR3 is TGTGCCAGCTCACCCCAGGGGCTAGCGGGAGGCGGTGAGCAGTTCTTC. Amino acid sequence: CASSPQGLAGGGEQFF. The complete variable domain, with remaining parts taken from reference TRBV18 and TRBJ2-1, reads NAGVMQNPRHLVRRRGQEARLRCSPMKGHSHVYWYRQLPEEGLKFMVYLQKENIIDESGMPKERFSAEFPKEGPSILRIQQVVRGDSAAYFCASSPQGLAGGGEQFFGPGTRLTVL.

V usage is TRBV4-3 and J usage is TRBJ1-1, with a tentative D call TRBD1 (6 bases). This CDR3 is 15 amino acids long. CDR1 LGHNA and CDR2 YSLEER come from the germline V gene. V lost 5 bases, J lost 0 bases, and 13 bases lay in between. The CDR3 loop reads CASSSRGLMNTEAFF. CDR3 DNA: TGCGCCAGCAGCTCCCGGGGGCTGATGAACACTGAAGCTTTCTTT.

V and J are TRBV12-5 and TRBJ1-1; D unclear. The ends were cut back, 7 bases at V and 6 bases at J, with 12 bases in the middle. Germline V CDR1 and CDR2: LGHNT, FRNRAP. The CDR3 sequence is 12 residues long. The CDR3: CASVDGFAEAFF. The DNA for the CDR3 is TGTGCTAGTGTCGACGGGTTCGCTGAAGCTTTCTTT.